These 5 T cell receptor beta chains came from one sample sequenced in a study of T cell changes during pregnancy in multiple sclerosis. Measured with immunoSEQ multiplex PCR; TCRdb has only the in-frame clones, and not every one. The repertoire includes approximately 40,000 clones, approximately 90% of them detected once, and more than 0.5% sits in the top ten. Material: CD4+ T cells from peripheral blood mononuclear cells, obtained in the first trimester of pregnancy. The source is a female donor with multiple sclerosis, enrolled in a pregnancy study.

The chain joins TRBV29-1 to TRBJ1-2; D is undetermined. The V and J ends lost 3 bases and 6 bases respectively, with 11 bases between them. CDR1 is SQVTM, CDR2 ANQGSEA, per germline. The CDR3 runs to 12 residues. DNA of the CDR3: TGCAGCGTTGACAGAGGGTTGGATGGCTACACCTTC. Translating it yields CSVDRGLDGYTF.

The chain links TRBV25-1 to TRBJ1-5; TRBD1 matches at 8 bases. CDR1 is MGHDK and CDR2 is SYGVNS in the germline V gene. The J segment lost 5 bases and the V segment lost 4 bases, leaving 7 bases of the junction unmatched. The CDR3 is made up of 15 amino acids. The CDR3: CASSVDGQGDQPQHF. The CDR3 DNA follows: TGTGCCAGCAGTGTGGACGGACAGGGCGATCAGCCCCAGCATTTT.

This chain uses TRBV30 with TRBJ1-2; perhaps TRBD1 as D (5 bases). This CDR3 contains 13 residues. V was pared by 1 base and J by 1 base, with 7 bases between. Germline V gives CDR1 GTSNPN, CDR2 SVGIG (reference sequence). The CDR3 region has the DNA TGTGCCTGGAGTGATGACAGTAACTATGGCTACACCTTC. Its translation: CAWSDDSNYGYTF.

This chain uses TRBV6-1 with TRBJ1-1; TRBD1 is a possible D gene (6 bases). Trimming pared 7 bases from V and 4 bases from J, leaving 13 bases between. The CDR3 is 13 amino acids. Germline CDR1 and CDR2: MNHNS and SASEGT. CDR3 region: CASTPQGSTEAFF. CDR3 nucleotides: TGTGCCAGCACTCCCCAGGGGAGCACTGAAGCTTTCTTT.

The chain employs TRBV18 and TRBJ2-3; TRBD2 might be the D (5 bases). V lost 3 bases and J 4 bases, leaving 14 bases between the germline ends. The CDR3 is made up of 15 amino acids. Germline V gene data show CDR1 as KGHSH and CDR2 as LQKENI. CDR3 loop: CASSPPQPRADTQYF. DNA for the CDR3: TGTGCCAGCTCACCCCCCCAGCCGCGGGCAGATACGCAGTATTTT.